The rows below give T cell receptor beta chains drawn from one sample of a study. MiXCR, run by TCRdb on the RT-PCR reads, gives a single entry per CDR3 protein. Here the sample spans about 680,000 distinct CDR3 sequences, over 12% being singletons. Sequenced: memory CD4+ T cells from blood. These receptor sequences come from a female donor in good health, serving as a healthy control. Each CDR3 is given with its conserved first and last residue.

v_call cdr3_aa
TRBV5-5 CASRPLPENEKLFF
TRBV20-1 CSASVGNYGYTF
TRBV5-1 CASSGPGGDTEAFF
TRBV15 CATSREGGNGYTF
TRBV9 CASSARQDNSPLHF
TRBV27 CASSPTQGARGGYTF
TRBV4-3 CASSQDGYNYGYTF
TRBV3-1 CASSQGGRGNSPLHF
TRBV3-1 CASSSEGGGNTEAFF
TRBV5-1 CASSLDPGEETQYF
TRBV12-3/TRBV12-4 CASSLGTGRYEQYF
TRBV2 CASMFGPNTEAFF
TRBV9 CASSVHREANVLTF
TRBV5-1 CASSLEGRQGVDTQYF
TRBV12-3/TRBV12-4 CASTPSGEVRDTQYF
TRBV10-3 CAIRTSGTDEQFF
TRBV27 CASSLLGTGDPSGYGYTF
TRBV5-6 CASSFNVGGTWHEKLFF
TRBV6-5 CASSYRGQGGEKLFF
TRBV20-1 CSARDDREDEKLFF
TRBV24-1 CATSDRPGAGGPYNEQFF
TRBV5-5 CASSFLAASTSTDTQYF
TRBV24-1 CATGIGGGPETQYF
TRBV6-6 CASRSPSNPDTQYF
TRBV7-9 CASSFDGRSGNTIYF
TRBV6-5 CASSYGLSWRNEKLFF
TRBV15 CATTKSWSTEAFF
TRBV6-5 CASSLKPRGVFEAFF
TRBV4-3 CASSPGQRGNNEQFF
TRBV20-1 CSVSHDRDNYGYTF
TRBV5-1 CASSLEGGQSGYTF
TRBV5-1 CASSYTPTNYGYTF
TRBV29-1 CSVEKGEADTQYF
TRBV7-9 CASRQSAGPTDTQYF
TRBV20-1 CSARGQGAYTSHYGYTF
TRBV25-1 CASSEGYTGELFF
TRBV20-1 CSARPGFEQYF
TRBV6-5 CASKQSGNNQPQHF
TRBV6-1 CASSKQGASPGELFF
TRBV20-1 CSPQAGTYEQYF
TRBV20-1 CSARDRGINSPLHF
TRBV12-3/TRBV12-4 CASSSGGTSNQPQHF
TRBV20-1 CSAPGQGRGYNEQFF
TRBV20-1 CSARLTGYGYTF
TRBV18 CASSVLAIQSTDTQYF
TRBV12-3/TRBV12-4 CASSLGFRDGEQFF
TRBV29-1 CSVTLSGSHSYNEQFF
TRBV12-3/TRBV12-4 CASSLALGQGYNEQFF
TRBV28 CATSFRQGVGQPQHF
TRBV30 CAWSLQGNEKLFF
TRBV12-3/TRBV12-4 CASSLFAPGLAGSYNEQFF
TRBV5-1 CASRSQGGGGGYEQYF
TRBV20-1 CSAQPGQGPQLVFSYEQYF
TRBV12-3/TRBV12-4 CASSPTQGASNQPQHF
TRBV6-1 CASSEGANANIQYF
TRBV6-5 CASSYLGQGFKNIQYF